These 30 T cell receptor beta chains originate from one sample sequenced in a study of cytomegalovirus exposure and HLA in healthy donors. The PCR made use of 60 Vbeta and 13 Jbeta primers. Clones were sequenced by immunoSEQ multiplex PCR, and TCRdb holds only the in-frame ones, with some missing. The sample includes 150,000 to 200,000 clones, around 84% of them seen just once. The specimen was PBMCs. The origin of the receptors is a woman between 40 and 50 years old in good health and CMV-seronegative.

J is TRBJ1-1 and V is TRBV2; possibly TRBD1 for D (6 bases). This CDR3 has 15 amino acids. Germline loops: CDR1 SNHLY, CDR2 FYNNEI. V shed 6 bases and J shed 1 base, with 15 bases lying between them. CDR3 DNA sequence: TGTGCCAGCAGCCTGGAAGGGGGATCGAACACTGAAGCTTTCTTT. Amino acid sequence: CASSLEGGSNTEAFF. Looking up the rest from reference TRBV2 and TRBJ1-1 gives the full variable domain: EPEVTQTPSHQVTQMGQEVILRCVPISNHLYFYWYRQILGQKVEFLVSFYNNEISEKSEIFDDQFSVERPDGSNFTLKIRSTKLEDSAMYFCASSLEGGSNTEAFFGQGTRLTVV.

The chain employs TRBV6-1 and TRBJ1-4; D is unclear. The CDR3 has 14 residues. V lost 8 bases, J lost 0 bases, and 10 bases lay in between. Germline V gene sequence: CDR1 MNHNS, CDR2 SASEGT. DNA of the CDR3: TGTGCCAGCGCCCTCAGTGCAACTAATGAAAAACTGTTTTTT. Amino acid sequence: CASALSATNEKLFF.

This clone is a singleton in its sample. The rearrangement uses TRBV7-9 and TRBJ1-2, with 9 bases that match TRBD1. There are 15 residues in the CDR3. Trimming took 5 bases from V and 8 from J; bases not matched to a gene: 12. Germline CDR1 reads SEHNR; CDR2 reads FQNEAQ (reference sequence). The CDR3 region has the DNA TGTGCCAGCAGCCCAGCCCGGGGACAGGGCGAGGGCTACACCTTC. It yields the protein CASSPARGQGEGYTF.

The V call is TRBV5-1, the J call TRBJ2-5; D not resolved. The CDR3 has 13 amino acids. V lost 0 bases and J 5 bases, leaving 8 bases between the germline ends. Germline CDR1 reads SGHRS; CDR2 reads YFSETQ. The CDR3, as DNA: TGCGCCAGCAGCTTGGACTATGAGGAGACCCAGTACTTC. Translating gives CASSLDYEETQYF.

This clone appeared a few times. V and J are TRBV2 and TRBJ2-7, with a weak D call TRBD2 (5 bases). V lost 6 bases, J lost 3 bases, and 15 bases lay in between. The CDR3 consists of 14 residues. Per germline, CDR1 SNHLY and CDR2 FYNNEI. CDR3 sequence (DNA): TGTGCCAGCAGGGACCTAATCAGCGGCTACGAGCAGTACTTC. Translation gives CASRDLISGYEQYF.

This sequence joins TRBV4-2 and TRBJ1-3; TRBD1 matches at 7 bases. The length of the CDR3 is 17 residues. The J segment lost 6 bases and the V segment lost 0 bases, leaving 11 bases of the junction unmatched. Germline V gives CDR1 LGHNA, CDR2 YNFKEQ. The CDR3 bases are TGTGCCAGCAGCCAAGAAAATTGGCAACAGGGGAAAAACACCATATATTTT. Translating it yields CASSQENWQQGKNTIYF.

The V call is TRBV6-1, the J call TRBJ2-7; 8 nucleotides align to TRBD1. CDR3 length: 14 residues. Germline assignment: CDR1 MNHNS and CDR2 SASEGT. Trimming took 7 bases from V and 7 from J; bases not matched to a gene: 12. The CDR3 DNA is TGTGCCAGCAATGGACAGGGCGAGATCGGGGAGCAGTACTTC. Protein product: CASNGQGEIGEQYF.

The chain links TRBV25-1 to TRBJ1-4; D is uncertain. This CDR3 spans 13 amino acids. Germline lookup yields CDR1 MGHDK and CDR2 SYGVNS. V gave up 2 bases and J gave up 10 bases, with 11 bases separating them. This CDR3 reads CASSEGGEVKLFF. The CDR3 coding sequence is TGTGCCAGCAGTGAAGGTGGAGAGGTAAAACTGTTTTTT. Using reference TRBV25-1 and TRBJ1-4 for the parts outside the CDR3, the full variable domain is EADIYQTPRYLVIGTGKKITLECSQTMGHDKMYWYQQDPGMELHLIHYSYGVNSTEKGDLSSESTVSRIRTEHFPLTLESARPSHTSQYLCASSEGGEVKLFFGSGTQLSVL.

V usage is TRBV7-9 and J usage is TRBJ2-7; tentative D call: TRBD2 (7 bases). This CDR3 comprises 15 residues. V lost 1 base, J lost 9 bases, and 19 bases lay in between. Germline V lookup: CDR1 SEHNR, CDR2 FQNEAQ (reference sequence). The CDR3 is CASSLERGGATGQYF. CDR3 bases: TGTGCCAGCAGCTTAGAAAGGGGGGGCGCTACCGGGCAGTACTTC.

The chain uses TRBV9 and TRBJ2-3, with 8 bases identical to TRBD2. CDR3 length equals 17 residues. After removal of 1 base from V and 0 bases from J, the junction contained 7 bases not matched to a gene. The germline V gene has CDR1 SGDLS and CDR2 YYNGEE. CDR3 residues: CASSVRSGGPSTDTQYF. CDR3 DNA: TGTGCCAGCAGCGTACGCAGCGGGGGCCCCAGCACAGATACGCAGTATTTT.

This chain links TRBV6-5 with TRBJ2-5; D unclear. V lost 6 bases, J lost 2 bases, and 16 bases lay in between. This CDR3 comprises 15 residues. Looked up from germline, CDR1 is MNHEY and CDR2 is SVGAGI. The CDR3 bases are TGTGCCAGCAGGAAGGCTTTGGAACAGCAAGAGACCCAGTACTTC. This codes for CASRKALEQQETQYF.

This chain links TRBV6-5 with TRBJ2-2; the D gene is possibly TRBD1 (6 bases). The CDR3 covers 15 residues. V was clipped by 8 bases and J by 1 base, with 14 bases between them. The V gene's germline CDR1 is MNHEY and CDR2 SVGAGI. The DNA of the CDR3 is TGTGCCAGCGCCGGACAGCCCCTGAACACCGGGGAGCTGTTTTTT. It specifies CASAGQPLNTGELFF.

The V and J genes are TRBV9 and TRBJ2-1; D possibly corresponds to TRBD1 (5 bases). This CDR3 spans 13 amino acids. The germline V gene encodes CDR1 SGDLS and CDR2 YYNGEE. V gave up 4 bases and J gave up 4 bases, with 9 bases separating them. The CDR3 sequence is CASSSGQYNEQFF. DNA for the CDR3: TGTGCCAGCAGCTCCGGACAATACAATGAGCAGTTCTTC.

The V and J genes are TRBV2 and TRBJ2-7, with 7 bases that match TRBD1. The ends lost 7 bases at V and 2 bases at J; junction bases unmatched: 5. This CDR3 region has 13 residues. Germline assignment: CDR1 SNHLY and CDR2 FYNNEI. The CDR3 protein is CASTWDRPYEQYF. The CDR3, as DNA: TGTGCCAGCACGTGGGACAGACCCTACGAGCAGTACTTC. Supplemented by reference TRBV2 and TRBJ2-7, the full variable domain reads EPEVTQTPSHQVTQMGQEVILRCVPISNHLYFYWYRQILGQKVEFLVSFYNNEISEKSEIFDDQFSVERPDGSNFTLKIRSTKLEDSAMYFCASTWDRPYEQYFGPGTRLTVT.

The rearrangement uses TRBV27 and TRBJ2-7; D uncertain. The CDR3 covers 13 residues. The V end lost 7 bases, the J end lost 3 bases, and 13 bases lay between the germline ends. Germline values: CDR1 MNHEY, CDR2 SMNVEV (reference sequence). The CDR3 nucleotides read TGTGCCAGCACCCCCCCCGCAGACTACGAGCAGTACTTC. Its translation is CASTPPADYEQYF.

In its sample, this clone was seen a few times. The chain couples TRBV7-9 to TRBJ1-2, with D tentatively TRBD1 (6 bases). The CDR3 is 15 amino acids. In germline, CDR1 is SEHNR, CDR2 FQNEAQ (reference sequence). V was trimmed by 8 bases and J by 8 bases, leaving 24 bases between them. The CDR3 DNA follows: TGTGCCAGCCAGGGGTTCGGGGTCGACCCCCCCGGCTACACCTTC. It specifies CASQGFGVDPPGYTF. Drawing the rest from reference TRBV7-9 and TRBJ1-2, the complete variable domain is DTGVSQNPRHKITKRGQNVTFRCDPISEHNRLYWYRQTLGQGPEFLTYFQNEAQLEKSRLLSDRFSAERPKGSFSTLEIQRTEQGDSAMYLCASQGFGVDPPGYTFGSGTRLTVV.

This rearrangement joins TRBV5-1 to TRBJ2-5; 9 bases align to TRBD1. The CDR3 is made up of 16 amino acids. Looked up from germline, CDR1 is SGHRS and CDR2 is YFSETQ. V lost 4 bases and J lost 2; bases outside the gene matches: 9. CDR3 loop: CASSAGGTGRQETQYF. The CDR3 region has the DNA TGCGCCAGCAGCGCGGGTGGGACAGGGCGACAAGAGACCCAGTACTTC.

This rearrangement joins TRBV13 to TRBJ2-7, with TRBD1 identical over 8 bases. The CDR3 covers 15 residues. V was clipped by 7 bases and J by 2 bases; unmatched bases: 10. CDR1 and CDR2 (germline): PRHDT, FYEKMQ (reference sequence). In nucleotides, the CDR3 is TGTGCCAGCACCGCCTTCGGGACAGGTGCCTACGAGCAGTACTTC. This codes for CASTAFGTGAYEQYF.

This clone was counted a single time. The genes are TRBV28 and TRBJ1-1; 10 positions match TRBD1. The CDR3 is 14 residues long. Germline CDR1 reads MDHEN; CDR2 reads SYDVKM. V gave up 3 bases and J gave up 10 bases; unmatched junction bases: 8. CDR3 protein: CASSFRQGAIGAFF. CDR3 bases: TGTGCCAGCAGTTTTCGACAGGGGGCGATTGGAGCTTTCTTT.

Turning to this clone: This sample also contains other DNA sequences that code for the same CDR3. The chain joins TRBV2 to TRBJ1-1; unclear D gene. V dropped 4 bases and J dropped 1 base, with 7 bases sitting between them. CDR1 and CDR2 (germline): SNHLY, FYNNEI. CDR3 length: 13 amino acids. The CDR3 bases are TGTGCCAGCAGTGTGGGAGGGAACACTGAAGCTTTCTTT. It codes for CASSVGGNTEAFF.

The chain has TRBV5-1 and TRBJ2-7, with D possibly matching TRBD2 (6 bases). The V end was cut by 1 base, the J end by 7 bases, with 21 bases between. Germline V gene data show CDR1 as SGHRS and CDR2 as YFSETQ. The CDR3 extends over 16 amino acids. The CDR3 spells CASSLNSGTGEEEQYF. The CDR3 DNA follows: TGCGCCAGCAGCTTGAACTCCGGGACCGGGGAGGAAGAGCAGTACTTC. The variable domain in full, completed from reference TRBV5-1 and TRBJ2-7, reads KAGVTQTPRYLIKTRGQQVTLSCSPISGHRSVSWYQQTPGQGLQFLFEYFSETQRNKGNFPGRFSGRQFSNSRSEMNVSTLELGDSALYLCASSLNSGTGEEEQYFGPGTRLTVT.

The rearrangement links TRBV7-2 to TRBJ2-2, with 7 bases identical to TRBD2. Trimming took 6 bases from V and 5 from J; bases not matched to a gene: 12. The CDR3 runs to 16 residues. Germline V CDR1 and CDR2: SGHTA, FQGNSA. CDR3 nucleotides: TGTGCCAGCAGACCCCCCGGGACTACCAGTACCGGGGAGCTGTTTTTT. This sequence encodes CASRPPGTTSTGELFF.

The chain combines TRBV27 with TRBJ2-7, with 7 bases aligning to TRBD1. Germline-derived CDR1 and CDR2 are MNHEY and SMNVEV (reference sequence). CDR3 length: 13 amino acids. V shed 6 bases, J shed 6 bases, and the junction held 8 bases outside the gene matches. In DNA form, the CDR3 reads TGTGCCAGCAGAGGAGAAGGGGGCATCGAGCAGTACTTC. Its protein is CASRGEGGIEQYF.

This chain uses TRBV28 with TRBJ2-7; D unresolved. Germline V gives CDR1 MDHEN, CDR2 SYDVKM. There are 13 residues in the CDR3. V was cut by 3 bases and J by 6 bases, with 12 bases left in between. For the CDR3, the DNA is TGTGCCAGCAGTTTCGAGGCCGGAACCGAGCAGTACTTC. Protein sequence: CASSFEAGTEQYF.

This sequence joins TRBV10-3 and TRBJ1-5, with D possibly being TRBD1 (5 bases). Germline CDR1 reads ENHRY; CDR2 reads SYGVKD. V lost 8 bases to trimming and J lost 5 bases, with 19 bases between them. This CDR3 spans 15 amino acids. CDR3 amino acids: CAIGGGGGGDQPQHF. CDR3 DNA sequence: TGTGCCATCGGGGGAGGCGGCGGGGGGGATCAGCCCCAGCATTTT.

This rearrangement joins TRBV7-9 to TRBJ1-1; no clear D. V lost 5 bases, J lost 0 bases, and 10 bases lay in between. Germline V lookup: CDR1 SEHNR, CDR2 FQNEAQ (reference sequence). The CDR3 covers 14 residues. The CDR3 loop reads CASSRGVMNTEAFF. The CDR3 DNA sequence: TGTGCCAGCAGCCGGGGAGTTATGAACACTGAAGCTTTCTTT. The whole variable domain, remainder taken from reference TRBV7-9 and TRBJ1-1, is DTGVSQNPRHKITKRGQNVTFRCDPISEHNRLYWYRQTLGQGPEFLTYFQNEAQLEKSRLLSDRFSAERPKGSFSTLEIQRTEQGDSAMYLCASSRGVMNTEAFFGQGTRLTVV.

CDR3 region: CASRGTGKETQYF. Written as DNA, the CDR3 is TGCGCCAGCAGGGGGACAGGGAAAGAGACCCAGTACTTC. The chain employs TRBV10-1 and TRBJ2-5; the match to TRBD1 covers 9 bases. V lost 6 bases to trimming and J lost 3 bases; unmatched junction nucleotides: 2. The CDR3 is made up of 13 amino acids. CDR1 is WNHNN and CDR2 is SYGVQD in the germline V gene (reference sequence).

This chain links TRBV5-5 with TRBJ1-6; no definite D call. The V end lost 0 bases, the J end lost 9 bases, and 7 bases lay between the germline ends. The CDR3 is 13 residues long. Germline V gives CDR1 SGHKS, CDR2 YYEKEE (reference sequence). In DNA, the CDR3 is TGTGCCAGCAGCTTGGGGCCCACTTCACCCCTCCACTTT. The encoded protein is CASSLGPTSPLHF.

This clone was found a few times. This chain connects TRBV5-1 to TRBJ2-2; 12 positions agree with TRBD1. V was pared by 4 bases and J by 6 bases, with 7 bases of the junction left unmatched. The CDR3 covers 16 residues. Germline V gives CDR1 SGHRS, CDR2 YFSETQ. The CDR3 loop reads CASSPRDRGRAGELFF. The CDR3 DNA is TGCGCCAGCAGCCCACGGGACAGGGGGCGCGCCGGGGAGCTGTTTTTT.

This clone was seen a handful of times. This chain uses TRBV2 with TRBJ1-2; 10 bases are shared with TRBD1. V lost 6 bases and J lost 8; bases outside the gene matches: 6. The CDR3 spans 13 residues. Germline assignment: CDR1 SNHLY and CDR2 FYNNEI. The CDR3 sequence is CASSRGQGSGYTF. The CDR3, as DNA: TGTGCCAGCAGCAGGGGACAGGGGTCCGGCTACACCTTC.